This T cell receptor beta chain was found in a study of shared clonotypes between healthy human individuals. Trimming took 6 bases from V and 2 from J, leaving 10 bases between them. The CDR3 loop spans 13 amino acids. The germline V gene encodes CDR1 MDHEN and CDR2 SYDVKM. TCRdb's copy holds only in-frame clones and misses some; the assay was immunoSEQ multiplex PCR. The sample includes about 110,000 clones, less than 75% seen only once; the top ten take approximately 23%. This clone has just a few counts. Given a far larger clone just one base away, this is likely a sequencing read error. The clonotype was recovered from a woman in her twenties or thirties in good health. The rearrangement links TRBV28 to TRBJ1-2; D is perhaps TRBD1 (6 bases). Sequenced input: memory CD8+ T cells sorted from blood. The subset is: CD45RO+ cells pooled with CCR7-negative TemRA cells. The CDR3 here is CASSPRGNYGYTF. As DNA, the CDR3 is TGTGCCAGCAGCCCAAGGGGGAACTATGGCTACACCTTC.